These T cell receptor beta chains were read from a single sample in a study of blood T cell repertoires in COVID-19. The repertoire was sequenced with immunoSEQ multiplex PCR; TCRdb's copy has only in-frame clones and lacks some. The sample shows about 86,000 clones, approximately 80% of them seen only once. The sample comprised peripheral blood. The receptors shown here come from an elderly woman with active or convalescent COVID-19. CDR3s include the opening cysteine and the closing phenylalanine or tryptophan. A D gene is named only where the DNA matches it firmly. Size tells how often a clone was seen (once, few, many) or the class of an expanded clone, and some rows leave it out.

clone_size,v_call,d_call,j_call,cdr3_aa,cdr3_nt
NA,TRBV6-5,NA,TRBJ2-7,CASKVGLDAYEQYF,TGTGCCAGCAAGGTAGGACTCGACGCCTACGAGCAGTACTTC
NA,TRBV5-4,NA,TRBJ2-7,CASSLDLGSSYEQYF,TGTGCCAGCAGCTTGGATTTAGGGAGCTCCTACGAGCAGTACTTC
NA,TRBV29-1,NA,TRBJ2-6,CSVHDRGPGANVLTF,TGCAGCGTTCATGACCGAGGCCCTGGGGCCAACGTCCTGACTTTC
NA,TRBV6-5,NA,TRBJ1-1,CASSYSGGGRAFF,TGTGCCAGCAGTTACTCAGGGGGGGGCAGAGCTTTCTTT
NA,TRBV2,NA,TRBJ1-4,CASSAGSTNEKLFF,TGTGCCAGCAGTGCAGGGTCAACTAATGAAAAACTGTTTTTT
NA,TRBV18,NA,TRBJ2-7,CASSPADRTYEQYF,TGTGCCAGCTCCCCGGCGGACAGAACCTACGAGCAGTACTTC
NA,TRBV28,NA,TRBJ1-2,CASRSLPYGYTF,TGTGCCAGCAGAAGCCTCCCCTATGGCTACACCTTC
NA,TRBV2,NA,TRBJ2-1,CASRAYTYNEQFF,TGTGCCAGCAGGGCTTACACCTACAATGAGCAGTTCTTC
NA,TRBV7-9,TRBD1,TRBJ2-5,CASSPRDRPVETQYF,TGTGCCAGCAGCCCCCGGGACAGGCCGGTGGAGACCCAGTACTTC
NA,TRBV21-1,NA,TRBJ1-4,CAPEGLSQPGKRGEKLFF,TGTGCCCCCGAGGGTTTGTCTCAGCCCGGAAAAAGAGGCGAAAAACTGTTTTTT
NA,TRBV5-1,NA,TRBJ1-3,CASSVGASGNTIYF,TGCGCCAGCAGCGTTGGGGCTTCTGGAAACACCATATATTTT
NA,TRBV18,NA,TRBJ1-3,CASSPFSDTASGNTIYF,TGTGCCAGCTCACCATTCTCAGACACCGCCTCTGGAAACACCATATATTTT
few,TRBV29-1,TRBD2,TRBJ2-1,CSVGGGRTPVGAEQFF,TGCAGCGTTGGCGGCGGGAGGACTCCAGTCGGCGCTGAGCAGTTCTTC
NA,TRBV28,TRBD1,TRBJ2-2,CASSPPGQGPRGELFF,TGTGCCAGCAGTCCACCCGGACAGGGACCCCGCGGGGAGCTGTTTTTT
NA,TRBV7-3,TRBD1,TRBJ1-1,CASSRGTGGTEAFF,TGTGCCAGCAGCAGGGGGACAGGGGGCACTGAAGCTTTCTTT
NA,TRBV2,TRBD1,TRBJ1-5,CASSELGGSGPQHF,TGTGCCAGCAGTGAATTAGGGGGCTCAGGGCCCCAGCATTTT
NA,TRBV28,TRBD1,TRBJ2-2,CASSLDRAGAGELFF,TGTGCCAGCAGTCTGGACAGGGCTGGGGCCGGGGAGCTGTTTTTT
NA,TRBV9,NA,TRBJ1-3,CASSLFPGHKRSGNTIYF,TGTGCCAGCAGCCTTTTCCCGGGACACAAACGCTCTGGAAACACCATATATTTT